These 29 T cell receptor beta chains share one sample of origin, sequenced in a study of vaccination effects on CD4 cells after COVID-19. No antigen is known for these receptors. Upon completion of under eleven days in culture, CD4+ T cells were isolated. Repertoires were generated with immunoSEQ multiplex PCR, while TCRdb's copy carries only in-frame clones and drops some. The sample has tens of thousands of clones; 65% to 75% are singletons. Sequences were derived from CD4+ T cells from PBMCs cultured without peptide, sampled before COVID-19 vaccination. Source of these receptors: a human donor who received a COVID-19 vaccine.

This clone turned up a few times. The rearrangement joins TRBV11-2 to TRBJ2-7; D perhaps matches TRBD2 (6 bases). The CDR3 length is 14 residues. Trimming removed 3 bases at V and 1 base at J, with 10 bases between. Germline V gene data show CDR1 as SGHAT and CDR2 as FQNNGV. CDR3 bases: TGTGCCAGCAGCTTGTTAGCGGTTTCCTACGAGCAGTACTTC. Translated, it gives CASSLLAVSYEQYF.

Here the CDR3 reads CASSFLGDANTGELFF. The DNA of the CDR3 is TGTGCCAGCAGCTTTTTAGGCGATGCGAACACCGGGGAGCTGTTTTTT. V is TRBV5-6 and J is TRBJ2-2; the D is unclear. The CDR3 contains 16 residues. Germline CDR1 SGHDT, CDR2 YYEEEE. Trimming removed 2 bases from V and 0 bases from J, with 11 bases in between.

The chain employs TRBV27 and TRBJ1-1; 7 bases agree with TRBD1. The CDR3 is 13 residues long. Trimming cost V 5 bases and J 4 bases; bases outside gene matches: 4. The V gene's germline CDR1 is MNHEY and CDR2 SMNVEV (reference sequence). The CDR3 here is CASSPDRATEAFF. The DNA for the CDR3 is TGTGCCAGCAGTCCCGACAGGGCCACTGAAGCTTTCTTT.

V usage is TRBV2 and J usage is TRBJ2-7, with D hard to call. This CDR3 has 12 residues. V dropped 9 bases and J dropped 2 bases, with 11 bases sitting between them. Germline V gene sequence: CDR1 SNHLY, CDR2 FYNNEI. CDR3 loop: CARSTVAYEQYF. The CDR3 coding sequence is TGTGCCAGGTCGACGGTGGCCTACGAGCAGTACTTC. Looking up the rest from reference TRBV2 and TRBJ2-7 gives the full variable domain: EPEVTQTPSHQVTQMGQEVILRCVPISNHLYFYWYRQILGQKVEFLVSFYNNEISEKSEIFDDQFSVERPDGSNFTLKIRSTKLEDSAMYFCARSTVAYEQYFGPGTRLTVT.

J is TRBJ1-2 and V is TRBV29-1; TRBD1 might be the D (6 bases). CDR3 length equals 12 residues. Trimming took 7 bases from V and 8 from J, leaving 17 bases between them. Germline CDR1 reads SQVTM; CDR2 reads ANQGSEA. The CDR3 is CSGGGIQIGYTF. In DNA form, the CDR3 reads TGCAGCGGGGGGGGCATCCAGATCGGCTACACCTTC.

The V call is TRBV28, the J call TRBJ1-6; a weak D match, TRBD1 (6 bases). CDR1 is MDHEN, CDR2 SYDVKM, per germline. The CDR3 runs 15 residues. V lost 6 bases and J lost 3, with 12 bases in between. The CDR3 nucleotides read TGTGCCAGCAGCCCCTCACAGGGCTATAATTCACCCCTCCACTTT. Encoded protein: CASSPSQGYNSPLHF.

The table lists this clone with a count of one. The chain is built from TRBV19 and TRBJ2-3; 10 bases line up with TRBD2. The CDR3 length is 14 residues. V shed 8 bases, J shed 1 base, and the junction held 3 bases outside the gene matches. The germline CDR1 and CDR2 sequences are LNHDA and SQIVND (reference sequence). CDR3 bases: TGTGCCAGTGCGACTAGCGGGCGCACAGATACGCAGTATTTT. This translates into CASATSGRTDTQYF.

The V gene is TRBV30, the J gene TRBJ1-2; D is uncertain. V lost 4 bases to trimming and J lost 4 bases, with 13 bases between them. The germline V gene encodes CDR1 GTSNPN and CDR2 SVGIG (reference sequence). The length of the CDR3 is 13 residues. CDR3 bases: TGTGCCTGGATGAGAATGTCGGGCTATGGCTACACCTTC. This encodes CAWMRMSGYGYTF.

The chain has TRBV7-9 and TRBJ2-3; D ambiguous. The germline CDR1 and CDR2 sequences are SEHNR and FQNEAQ (reference sequence). The CDR3 is 15 amino acids. The V gene lost 1 base and the J gene lost 5 bases, with 13 bases spanning the gap. CDR3 DNA: TGTGCCAGCAGCTTAGGACTCCTATCCGAAGATACGCAGTATTTT. The encoded protein is CASSLGLLSEDTQYF.

The chain carries TRBV19 and TRBJ1-5, with D hard to call. The CDR3 totals 14 residues. The ends were cut back, 3 bases at V and 3 bases at J, with 9 bases in the middle. Germline assignment: CDR1 LNHDA and CDR2 SQIVND (reference sequence). CDR3 coding DNA: TGTGCCAGTAGTATGGTGACCTTCAATCAGCCCCAGCATTTT. It specifies CASSMVTFNQPQHF. The full variable domain, in which reference TRBV19 and TRBJ1-5 provide the parts outside the CDR3, is DGGITQSPKYLFRKEGQNVTLSCEQNLNHDAMYWYRQDPGQGLRLIYYSQIVNDFQKGDIAEGYSVSREKKESFPLTVTSAQKNPTAFYLCASSMVTFNQPQHFGDGTRLSIL.

The rearrangement uses TRBV5-4 and TRBJ1-3; 7 nucleotides align to TRBD1. CDR3 length: 17 residues. The germline gives CDR1 SGHNT, CDR2 YYREEE (reference sequence). Unmatched junction bases numbered 10, after V lost 3 bases and J lost 1 base. CDR3: CASSSSLTGTSGNTIYF. CDR3 in DNA: TGTGCCAGCAGCTCCTCCCTGACAGGGACTTCTGGAAACACCATATATTTT.

The chain is built from TRBV2 and TRBJ2-4; D perhaps matches TRBD2 (6 bases). V lost 5 bases and J 8 bases, leaving 19 bases between the germline ends. The CDR3 extends over 15 amino acids. Germline V gene data show CDR1 as SNHLY and CDR2 as FYNNEI. The DNA for the CDR3 is TGTGCCAGCAGTAAGGAGACTAGACCAAAGGACATTCAGTACTTC. Amino acids: CASSKETRPKDIQYF.

The V gene is TRBV10-3, the J gene TRBJ2-1; D not resolved. The V gene lost 0 bases and the J gene lost 10 bases, with 10 bases spanning the gap. The CDR3 sequence is 13 residues long. Looked up from germline, CDR1 is ENHRY and CDR2 is SYGVKD. The DNA of the CDR3 is TGTGCCATCAGTGAGTCCACTATAGAAGAGCAGTTCTTC. Protein product: CAISESTIEEQFF.

V usage is TRBV5-4 and J usage is TRBJ2-5, with D possibly TRBD1 on 5 matching bases. V lost 3 bases and J 4 bases, leaving 16 bases between the germline ends. The CDR3 runs to 15 residues. Germline V gives CDR1 SGHNT, CDR2 YYREEE (reference sequence). The CDR3 sequence is CASSSLTDRRETQYF. The CDR3 region has the DNA TGTGCCAGCAGCTCCTTGACAGACCGAAGAGAGACCCAGTACTTC.

This chain joins TRBV5-1 and TRBJ1-2, with 7 bases that match TRBD1. Trimming cost V 4 bases and J 3 bases; bases outside gene matches: 9. Germline V gives CDR1 SGHRS, CDR2 YFSETQ. CDR3 length equals 15 residues. CDR3 sequence (DNA): TGCGCCAGCAGCGTGACAGGGAGTGGGGACTATGGCTACACCTTC. Translation gives CASSVTGSGDYGYTF. The whole variable domain, filled in from reference TRBV5-1 and TRBJ1-2, reads KAGVTQTPRYLIKTRGQQVTLSCSPISGHRSVSWYQQTPGQGLQFLFEYFSETQRNKGNFPGRFSGRQFSNSRSEMNVSTLELGDSALYLCASSVTGSGDYGYTFGSGTRLTVV.

The chain links TRBV4-1 to TRBJ2-7; 7 bases line up with TRBD1. The CDR3 has 14 amino acids. Per the germline V gene, CDR1 is MGHRA and CDR2 is YSYEKL. V shed 4 bases and J 3 bases; nucleotides not matched to a gene: 6. CDR3 amino acids: CASSPSGQIYEQYF. As DNA, the CDR3 is TGCGCCAGCAGCCCGTCGGGACAGATCTACGAGCAGTACTTC.

The chain joins TRBV10-1 to TRBJ2-1; TRBD1 aligns across 8 bases. Germline assignment: CDR1 WNHNN and CDR2 SYGVQD (reference sequence). The CDR3 contains 18 residues. The ends lost 6 bases at V and 5 bases at J; junction bases unmatched: 18. CDR3 in amino acids: CASSAKRTGRGLDNEQFF. DNA for the CDR3: TGCGCCAGCAGCGCCAAAAGGACAGGGAGAGGGCTGGACAATGAGCAGTTCTTC.

V and J are TRBV28 and TRBJ2-7, with 9 bases that match TRBD2. J gave up 1 base and V 6 bases, and 7 bases lay outside the gene matches. This CDR3 is 15 amino acids long. Germline values: CDR1 MDHEN, CDR2 SYDVKM. The CDR3, as DNA: TGTGCCAGCAGCCCCCGGACTAGCGCTTCCTACGAGCAGTACTTC. Translation: CASSPRTSASYEQYF.

V gene TRBV10-3 combines with J gene TRBJ2-2; the D gene is possibly TRBD2 (6 bases). Germline-derived CDR1 and CDR2 are ENHRY and SYGVKD. The CDR3 sequence is 16 residues long. The V end lost 4 bases, the J end lost 2 bases, and 14 bases lay between the germline ends. The CDR3 spells CAISGNRELNTGELFF. CDR3 nucleotides: TGTGCCATCAGTGGCAACCGGGAGTTAAACACCGGGGAGCTGTTTTTT.

The J gene is TRBJ1-2, the V gene TRBV9; tentatively, D is TRBD1 (6 bases). CDR1 is SGDLS and CDR2 is YYNGEE in the germline V gene. V lost 4 bases and J 8 bases, leaving 18 bases between the germline ends. The CDR3 extends over 14 amino acids. The CDR3 spells CASSLPGGARGYTF. CDR3 bases: TGTGCCAGCAGCCTCCCGGGGGGCGCGAGGGGCTACACCTTC.

V usage is TRBV27 and J usage is TRBJ1-5; D remains unclear. The length of the CDR3 is 13 residues. The V and J ends lost 4 bases and 3 bases respectively, with 7 bases between them. Per the germline V gene, CDR1 is MNHEY and CDR2 is SMNVEV (reference sequence). CDR3 region: CASSYRPNQPQHF. The CDR3 coding sequence is TGTGCCAGCAGTTATCGTCCCAATCAGCCCCAGCATTTT.

CDR3 residues: CASSLSLGTEAFF. The DNA for the CDR3 is TGTGCCAGCAGCCTATCTCTAGGCACTGAAGCTTTCTTT. V and J are TRBV5-6 and TRBJ1-1; D is unclear. V gave up 4 bases and J gave up 4 bases, with 11 bases separating them. Germline V gene sequence: CDR1 SGHDT, CDR2 YYEEEE. There are 13 residues in the CDR3.

The J gene is TRBJ2-7, the V gene TRBV28, with 7 nucleotides matching TRBD2. Looked up from germline, CDR1 is MDHEN and CDR2 is SYDVKM. CDR3 size: 14 residues. The junction had 6 bases not matched to a gene; V was cut back by 6 bases and J by 1 base. CDR3 sequence reads: CASRSGTKSYEQYF. The DNA for the CDR3 is TGTGCCAGCAGATCCGGGACTAAATCCTACGAGCAGTACTTC.

The chain recombines TRBV5-1 with TRBJ2-5, with D unclear. V was pared by 0 bases and J by 3 bases, with 9 bases between. The CDR3 totals 14 residues. Looked up from germline, CDR1 is SGHRS and CDR2 is YFSETQ. This CDR3 is CASSLAGGEETQYF. The CDR3 nucleotides read TGCGCCAGCAGCTTGGCAGGCGGAGAAGAGACCCAGTACTTC. Together with reference TRBV5-1 and TRBJ2-5, the CDR3 gives the full variable domain: KAGVTQTPRYLIKTRGQQVTLSCSPISGHRSVSWYQQTPGQGLQFLFEYFSETQRNKGNFPGRFSGRQFSNSRSEMNVSTLELGDSALYLCASSLAGGEETQYFGPGTRLLVL.

This clone has only one observation. The rearrangement joins TRBV6-5 to TRBJ1-3, with 7 bases aligning to TRBD1. This CDR3 region has 14 residues. Trimming at V came to 4 bases and at J to 7 bases, leaving 7 bases not matched to a gene. The V gene's germline CDR1 is MNHEY and CDR2 SVGAGI. Written as DNA, the CDR3 is TGTGCCAGCAGTTCTAAGACAGGGCATAACACCATATATTTT. Its translation: CASSSKTGHNTIYF.

This sequence joins TRBV28 and TRBJ1-5, with D uncertain. Looked up from germline, CDR1 is MDHEN and CDR2 is SYDVKM. V dropped 8 bases and J dropped 4 bases, with 9 bases sitting between them. This CDR3 comprises 12 residues. The CDR3 loop is CASPELNQPQHF. The DNA for the CDR3 is TGTGCCAGCCCTGAGCTTAATCAGCCCCAGCATTTT.

The chain combines TRBV5-1 with TRBJ1-2; D not certain. The CDR3 covers 12 residues. V was shortened by 0 bases and J by 4 bases, with 4 bases between the two germline ends. The germline gives CDR1 SGHRS, CDR2 YFSETQ. As DNA, the CDR3 is TGCGCCAGCAGCTTGGCAGGCTATGGCTACACCTTC. Protein sequence: CASSLAGYGYTF.

The chain couples TRBV5-8 to TRBJ2-2, with D unresolved. The germline V and J ends were trimmed by 0 bases and 2 bases, with 8 bases remaining between them. There are 15 residues in the CDR3. CDR1 is SGHTS and CDR2 is YDEGEE in the germline V gene. In nucleotides, the CDR3 is TGTGCCAGCAGCTTGGCCGGCCTTAACACCGGGGAGCTGTTTTTT. Its translation is CASSLAGLNTGELFF.

The CDR3 reads CASSQDRWKAKGGHNSPLHF. CDR3 nucleotide sequence: TGTGCCAGCAGCCAAGATCGGTGGAAGGCGAAGGGAGGCCATAATTCACCCCTCCACTTT. The V gene is TRBV14, the J gene TRBJ1-6; D is ambiguous. CDR1 and CDR2 (germline): SGHDN, FVKESK. The CDR3 covers 20 residues. Trimming stripped 0 bases from V and 5 bases from J, with 23 bases between. The whole variable domain, remainder taken from reference TRBV14 and TRBJ1-6, is EAGVTQFPSHSVIEKGQTVTLRCDPISGHDNLYWYRRVMGKEIKFLLHFVKESKQDESGMPNNRFLAERTGGTYSTLKVQPAELEDSGVYFCASSQDRWKAKGGHNSPLHFGNGTRLTVT.